These 17 T cell receptor beta chains were all obtained from the same sample, sequenced in a study of T cells in Graves' hyperthyroidism and ophthalmopathy. Using RNA transcripts as the source, TCR beta CDR3 regions were amplified. TCR CDR3 underwent first-round RT-PCR with the HTBI primer set. One entry per CDR3 protein, called by TCRdb with MiXCR from the multiplex PCR reads. Of hundreds of thousands of distinct CDR3 sequences in the sample, 13% to 15% were seen once. The specimen was blood. Receptors originate from a young woman with Graves' hyperthyroidism.

CDR3 DNA: TGCAGTGCTAGGAAAACAGGTAGCAATCAGCCCCAGCATTTT. It is translated as CSARKTGSNQPQHF. The chain carries TRBV20-1 and TRBJ1-5, with TRBD1 as a possible D gene (5 bases). V was pared by 3 bases and J by 0 bases, with 9 bases between. Germline CDR1 is DFQATT and CDR2 is SNEGSKA (reference sequence). CDR3 length equals 14 residues.

This clonotype was detected many times. J is TRBJ1-3 and V is TRBV30; D unresolved. Germline assignment: CDR1 GTSNPN and CDR2 SVGIG (reference sequence). This CDR3 is built from 16 residues. Trimming shortened V by 0 bases and J by 0 bases, and 12 bases separated the two germline ends. CDR3 amino acids: CAWSVSKMSSGNTIYF. The DNA for the CDR3 is TGTGCCTGGAGTGTCAGTAAAATGTCCTCTGGAAACACCATATATTTT. The variable domain in full, completed from reference TRBV30 and TRBJ1-3, reads SQTIHQWPATLVQPVGSPLSLECTVEGTSNPNLYWYRQAAGRGLQLLFYSVGIGQISSEVPQNLSASRPQDRQFILSSKKLLLSDSGFYLCAWSVSKMSSGNTIYFGEGSWLTVV.

The sample holds a few counts of this clonotype. Since the CDR3 does not end with the conserved phenylalanine or tryptophan, this likely comes from a read error. V is TRBV7-2 and J is TRBJ1-1; D is ambiguous. Germline V gives CDR1 SGHTA, CDR2 FQGNSA. The length of the CDR3 is 15 residues. Trimming took 2 bases from V and 0 from J, leaving 10 bases between them. DNA of the CDR3: TGTGCCAGCAGCTTACTAGGTAGCATGAACACTGAAGCTTTCCTT. It translates to CASSLLGSMNTEAFL.

The rearrangement joins TRBV12-3 or TRBV12-4 to TRBJ1-2, with D unresolved. Between the trimmed V and J ends, which lost 5 bases and 0 bases, there was a span of 13 bases. The CDR3 runs to 15 residues. The CDR3 reads CASSPVGRANYGYTF. The CDR3 DNA is TGTGCCAGCAGTCCCGTCGGACGTGCTAACTATGGCTACACCTTC.

This clonotype has more than one count but fewer than ten. This sequence joins TRBV30 and TRBJ2-3, with 7 nucleotides matching TRBD1. Germline lookup yields CDR1 GTSNPN and CDR2 SVGIG (reference sequence). The CDR3 runs to 13 residues. The ends lost 0 bases at V and 7 bases at J; junction bases unmatched: 4. CDR3: CAWSVGRGNTQYF. CDR3 nucleotide sequence: TGTGCCTGGAGTGTGGGCAGGGGGAATACGCAGTATTTT.

This chain joins TRBV6-2 or TRBV6-3 and TRBJ2-1, with 10 bases lining up with TRBD2. CDR1 and CDR2 from the germline V gene are MNHEY and SVGEGT. Trimming at V came to 6 bases and at J to 6 bases, leaving 8 bases not matched to a gene. The CDR3 length is 15 residues. The CDR3 loop is CASRTSGPNVNEQFF. For the CDR3, the DNA is TGTGCCAGCAGGACTAGCGGGCCCAATGTCAATGAGCAGTTCTTC.

This clonotype came up many times. The rearrangement joins TRBV11-3 to TRBJ2-1; D is uncertain. Trimming left V 1 base short and J 3 bases short, with 10 bases between. In germline, CDR1 is SGHNT, CDR2 YENEEA. The CDR3 length is 15 residues. The DNA of the CDR3 is TGTGCCAGCAGCTTAGGGGTTGTGGGCTACAATGAGCAGTTCTTC. Translating it yields CASSLGVVGYNEQFF.

The chain has TRBV2 and TRBJ2-3, with TRBD2 matching 10 bases. Trimming cost V 8 bases and J 1 base; bases outside gene matches: 9. This CDR3 region has 16 residues. Germline CDR1 and CDR2: SNHLY and FYNNEI. The CDR3 sequence: CASGDGGTSGTDTQYF. The CDR3 coding sequence is TGTGCCAGCGGGGACGGCGGGACTAGCGGCACAGATACGCAGTATTTT.

There are a few counts of this clonotype. The chain has TRBV19 and TRBJ2-7; possible D gene TRBD2, 5 bases. The CDR3 has 14 amino acids. V was pared by 5 bases and J by 2 bases, with 13 bases between. Looked up from germline, CDR1 is LNHDA and CDR2 is SQIVND (reference sequence). The CDR3 nucleotides are TGTGCCAGTAGTCTTCAAGGACTTCCCTACGAGCAGTACTTC. It specifies CASSLQGLPYEQYF.

This clonotype was recorded a few times. Here the CDR3 reads CASADYQETQYF. Written as DNA, the CDR3 is TGTGCCAGCGCGGACTATCAAGAGACCCAGTACTTC. J is TRBJ2-5 and V is TRBV28, with a weak D call TRBD2 (6 bases). V was shortened by 8 bases and J by 2 bases, with 9 bases between the two germline ends. Germline V CDR1 and CDR2: MDHEN, SYDVKM. This CDR3 region has 12 residues.

This clonotype was observed many times. This sequence joins TRBV5-1 and TRBJ2-1; D is unresolved. CDR3 length: 11 amino acids. The V gene's germline CDR1 is SGHRS and CDR2 YFSETQ. V was cut by 3 bases and J by 9 bases, with 7 bases left in between. This CDR3 is CASSSQVEQFF. The CDR3 DNA is TGCGCCAGCAGCTCTCAGGTTGAGCAGTTCTTC.

This clonotype was seen repeatedly, ten times or more. V gene TRBV24-1 combines with J gene TRBJ2-1; D gene ambiguous. The germline V and J ends were trimmed by 4 bases and 4 bases, with 13 bases remaining between them. This CDR3 has 15 amino acids. Per germline, CDR1 KGHDR and CDR2 SFDVKD. CDR3 in amino acids: CATSEQQRPYNEQFF. The DNA of the CDR3 is TGTGCCACCAGTGAGCAACAGCGTCCTTACAATGAGCAGTTCTTC.

This clonotype came up a few times. The genes are TRBV7-8 and TRBJ2-7; a weak D match, TRBD2 (5 bases). Between the trimmed V and J ends, which lost 8 bases and 0 bases, there was a span of 14 bases. Germline CDR1 is SGHVS and CDR2 is FQNEAQ. The CDR3 is 14 amino acids. CDR3 DNA sequence: TGTGCCAGCCACAACGTGGGGAGCTCCTACGAGCAGTACTTC. Protein sequence: CASHNVGSSYEQYF.

At least ten counts were recorded for this clonotype. The gene calls are TRBV6-1 and TRBJ2-7; tentative D call: TRBD2 (7 bases). Trimming cost V 5 bases and J 6 bases, with 20 bases left between them. CDR1 and CDR2 (germline): MNHNS, SASEGT. The CDR3 has 15 amino acids. In nucleotides, the CDR3 is TGTGCCAGCAGTCCGGGGGGCGGGAGATCGGGCGAGCAGTACTTC. Translation: CASSPGGGRSGEQYF.

This clonotype was counted ten times or more. The chain couples TRBV18 to TRBJ1-1; D unclear. Per the germline V gene, CDR1 is KGHSH and CDR2 is LQKENI. The V end was cut by 4 bases, the J end by 5 bases, with 11 bases between. The CDR3 is 13 residues long. The CDR3 spells CASSQRAGTEAFF. The DNA for the CDR3 is TGTGCCAGCTCACAAAGGGCTGGGACTGAAGCTTTCTTT.

This chain connects TRBV24-1 to TRBJ2-1; 7 bases map to TRBD1. CDR3 length equals 15 residues. V trimming: 3 bases; J trimming: 4 bases; junction bases outside the gene matches: 5. Germline V gene data show CDR1 as KGHDR and CDR2 as SFDVKD. The CDR3 reads CATSDPGGNYNEQFF. The CDR3 DNA follows: TGTGCCACCAGTGATCCAGGGGGTAATTACAATGAGCAGTTCTTC.

This clonotype was seen repeatedly, ten times or more. The J gene is TRBJ2-1, the V gene TRBV2; 8 bases map to TRBD1. Germline assignment: CDR1 SNHLY and CDR2 FYNNEI. J lost 2 bases, V lost 3 bases, and 6 bases had no gene match. The CDR3 is 16 residues long. This CDR3 reads CASSELPGQAYNEQFF. The DNA of the CDR3 is TGTGCCAGCAGTGAGTTACCGGGACAGGCCTACAATGAGCAGTTCTTC.